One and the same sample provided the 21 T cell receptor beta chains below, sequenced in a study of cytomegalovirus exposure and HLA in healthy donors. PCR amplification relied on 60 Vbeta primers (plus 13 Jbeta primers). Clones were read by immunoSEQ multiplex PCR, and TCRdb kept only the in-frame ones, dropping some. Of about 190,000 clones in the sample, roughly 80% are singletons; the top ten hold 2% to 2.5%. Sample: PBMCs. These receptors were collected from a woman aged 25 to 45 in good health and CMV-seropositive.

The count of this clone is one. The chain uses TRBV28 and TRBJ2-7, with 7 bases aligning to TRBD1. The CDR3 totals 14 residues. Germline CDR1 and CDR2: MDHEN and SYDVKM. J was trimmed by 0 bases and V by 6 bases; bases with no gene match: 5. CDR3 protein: CASSRTGISYEQYF. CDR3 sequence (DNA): TGTGCCAGCAGCCGGACAGGTATCTCCTACGAGCAGTACTTC.

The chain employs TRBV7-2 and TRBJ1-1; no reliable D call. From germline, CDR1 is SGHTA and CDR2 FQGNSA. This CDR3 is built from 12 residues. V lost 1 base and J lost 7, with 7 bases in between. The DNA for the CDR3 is TGTGCCAGCAGCTTAGTTGGACTTGAAGCTTTCTTT. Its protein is CASSLVGLEAFF.

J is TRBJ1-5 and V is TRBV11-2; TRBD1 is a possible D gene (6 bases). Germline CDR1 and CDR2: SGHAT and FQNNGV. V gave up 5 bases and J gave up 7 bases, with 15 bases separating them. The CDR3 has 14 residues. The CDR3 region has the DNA TGTGCCAGCAGCCCGAGGGGGTCGGGCCAGCCCCAGCATTTT. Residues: CASSPRGSGQPQHF.

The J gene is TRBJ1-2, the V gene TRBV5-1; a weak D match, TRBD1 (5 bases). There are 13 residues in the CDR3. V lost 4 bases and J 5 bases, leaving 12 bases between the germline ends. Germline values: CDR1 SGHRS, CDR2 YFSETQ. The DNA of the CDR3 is TGCGCCAGCAGCATGACAGCAATTTATGGCTACACCTTC. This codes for CASSMTAIYGYTF. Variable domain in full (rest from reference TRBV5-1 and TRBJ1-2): KAGVTQTPRYLIKTRGQQVTLSCSPISGHRSVSWYQQTPGQGLQFLFEYFSETQRNKGNFPGRFSGRQFSNSRSEMNVSTLELGDSALYLCASSMTAIYGYTFGSGTRLTVV.

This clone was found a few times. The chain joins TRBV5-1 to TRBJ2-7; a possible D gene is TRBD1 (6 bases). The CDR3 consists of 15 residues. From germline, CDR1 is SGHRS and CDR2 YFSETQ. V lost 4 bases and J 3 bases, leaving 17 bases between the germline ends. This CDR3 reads CASSPLPQGFYEQYF. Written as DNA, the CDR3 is TGCGCCAGCAGCCCACTACCCCAGGGGTTCTACGAGCAGTACTTC.

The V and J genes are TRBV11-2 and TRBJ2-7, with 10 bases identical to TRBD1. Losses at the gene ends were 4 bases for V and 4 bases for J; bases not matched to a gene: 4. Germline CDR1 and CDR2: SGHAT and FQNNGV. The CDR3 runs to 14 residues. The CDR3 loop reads CASSWDRGVYEQYF. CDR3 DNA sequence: TGTGCCAGCAGCTGGGACAGGGGCGTATACGAGCAGTACTTC.

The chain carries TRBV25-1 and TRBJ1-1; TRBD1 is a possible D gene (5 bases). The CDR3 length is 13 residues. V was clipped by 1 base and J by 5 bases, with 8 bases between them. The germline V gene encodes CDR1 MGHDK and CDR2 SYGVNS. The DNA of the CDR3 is TGTGCCAGCAGTGAATGGGGGGGAACTGAAGCTTTCTTT. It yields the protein CASSEWGGTEAFF.

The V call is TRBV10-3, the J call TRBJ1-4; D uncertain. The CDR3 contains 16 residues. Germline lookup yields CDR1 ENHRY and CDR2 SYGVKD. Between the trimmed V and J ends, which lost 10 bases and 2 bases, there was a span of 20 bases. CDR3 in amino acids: CATSSGERRTNEKLFF. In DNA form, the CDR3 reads TGTGCCACCTCGAGCGGGGAAAGGAGGACTAATGAAAAACTGTTTTTT.

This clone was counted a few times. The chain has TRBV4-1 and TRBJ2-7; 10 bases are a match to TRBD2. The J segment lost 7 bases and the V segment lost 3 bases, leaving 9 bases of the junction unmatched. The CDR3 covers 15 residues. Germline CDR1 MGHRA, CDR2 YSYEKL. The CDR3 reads CASSQDTSGAREQYF. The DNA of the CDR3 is TGCGCCAGCAGCCAGGATACTAGCGGGGCTCGAGAGCAGTACTTC.

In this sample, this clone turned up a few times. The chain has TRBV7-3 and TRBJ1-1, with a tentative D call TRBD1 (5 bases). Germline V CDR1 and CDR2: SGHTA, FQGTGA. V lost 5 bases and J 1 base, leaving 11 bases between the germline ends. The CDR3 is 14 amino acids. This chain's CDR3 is CASSPGSPNTEAFF. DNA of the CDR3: TGTGCCAGCAGCCCAGGGTCTCCGAACACTGAAGCTTTCTTT.

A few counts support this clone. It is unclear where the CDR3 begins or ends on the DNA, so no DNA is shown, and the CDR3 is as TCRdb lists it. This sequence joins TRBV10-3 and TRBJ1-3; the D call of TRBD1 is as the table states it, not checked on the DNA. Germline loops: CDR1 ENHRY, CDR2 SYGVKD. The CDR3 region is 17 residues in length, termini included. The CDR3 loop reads CAISEFSRFGSGNTIYF.

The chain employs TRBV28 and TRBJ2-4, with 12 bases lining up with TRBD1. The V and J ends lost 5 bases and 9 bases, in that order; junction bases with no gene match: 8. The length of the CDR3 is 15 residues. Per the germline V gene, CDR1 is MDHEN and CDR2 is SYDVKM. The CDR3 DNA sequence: TGTGCCAGCAGTCGACCGGGACAGGGGGCTGGCATTCAGTACTTC. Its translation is CASSRPGQGAGIQYF.

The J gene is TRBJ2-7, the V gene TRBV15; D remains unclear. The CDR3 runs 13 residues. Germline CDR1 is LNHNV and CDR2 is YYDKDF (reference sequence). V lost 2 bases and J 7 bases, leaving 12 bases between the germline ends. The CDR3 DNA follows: TGTGCCACCAGCAGAATTCCCAGGTGGGAGCAGTACTTC. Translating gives CATSRIPRWEQYF.

CDR3 loop: CASSLWRGASTDTQYF. Written as DNA, the CDR3 is TGTGCCAGCAGCTTATGGCGGGGGGCGAGCACAGATACGCAGTATTTT. The chain employs TRBV11-2 and TRBJ2-3, with 8 nucleotides matching TRBD2. Trimming at V came to 2 bases and at J to 0 bases, leaving 4 bases not matched to a gene. CDR3 length equals 16 residues. Germline CDR1 is SGHAT and CDR2 is FQNNGV.

In nucleotides, the CDR3 is TGTGCCAGCAGTTTAGTTTTTTCAGGGCGGGAAGCTTTCTTT. Its translation: CASSLVFSGREAFF. This rearrangement joins TRBV28 to TRBJ1-1; possible D gene TRBD1, 5 bases. Germline V gives CDR1 MDHEN, CDR2 SYDVKM. The V and J ends lost 2 bases and 8 bases respectively, with 15 bases between them. This CDR3 spans 14 amino acids.

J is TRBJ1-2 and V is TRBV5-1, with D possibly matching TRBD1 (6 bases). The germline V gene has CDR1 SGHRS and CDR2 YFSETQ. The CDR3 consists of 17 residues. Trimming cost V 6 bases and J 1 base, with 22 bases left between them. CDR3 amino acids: CASTSGGLRDINYGYTF. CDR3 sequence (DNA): TGCGCCAGCACCTCGGGTGGGTTAAGGGACATTAACTATGGCTACACCTTC.

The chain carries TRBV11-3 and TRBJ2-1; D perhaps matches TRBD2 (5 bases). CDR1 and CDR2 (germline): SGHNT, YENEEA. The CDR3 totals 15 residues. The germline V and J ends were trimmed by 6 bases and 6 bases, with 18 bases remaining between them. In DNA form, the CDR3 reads TGTGCCAGCAGTCCTCGGACTGGGTTCACCAATGAGCAGTTCTTC. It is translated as CASSPRTGFTNEQFF.

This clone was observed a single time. CDR3: CASRREVPLYEQYF. The CDR3 DNA follows: TGTGCCAGCAGGAGGGAAGTTCCCCTTTACGAGCAGTACTTC. The gene calls are TRBV6-4 and TRBJ2-7, with D possibly being TRBD2 (5 bases). Germline-derived CDR1 and CDR2 are MRHNA and SNTAGT. Between the trimmed V and J ends, which lost 6 bases and 4 bases, there was a span of 16 bases. CDR3 size: 14 residues.

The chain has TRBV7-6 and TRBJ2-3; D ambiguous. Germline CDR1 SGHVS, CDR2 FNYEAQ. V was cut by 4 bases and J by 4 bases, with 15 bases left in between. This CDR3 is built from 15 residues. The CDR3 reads CASSSRGALADTQYF. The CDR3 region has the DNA TGTGCCAGCAGCTCCCGAGGAGCGCTCGCAGATACGCAGTATTTT.

CDR3 DNA: TGCGCCAGCAGCCAGGGACAGGGATCTGGAAACACCATATATTTT. Amino acids: CASSQGQGSGNTIYF. The chain employs TRBV4-1 and TRBJ1-3, with 9 bases aligning to TRBD1. J was trimmed by 1 base and V by 3 bases; bases with no gene match: 1. Germline CDR1 and CDR2: MGHRA and YSYEKL. The CDR3 consists of 15 residues.

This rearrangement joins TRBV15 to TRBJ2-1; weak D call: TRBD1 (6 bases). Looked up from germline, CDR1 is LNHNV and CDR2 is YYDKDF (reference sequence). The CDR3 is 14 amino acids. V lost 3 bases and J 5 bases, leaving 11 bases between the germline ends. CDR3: CATSRDQGNNEQFF. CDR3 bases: TGTGCCACCAGCAGGGACCAGGGGAACAATGAGCAGTTCTTC.